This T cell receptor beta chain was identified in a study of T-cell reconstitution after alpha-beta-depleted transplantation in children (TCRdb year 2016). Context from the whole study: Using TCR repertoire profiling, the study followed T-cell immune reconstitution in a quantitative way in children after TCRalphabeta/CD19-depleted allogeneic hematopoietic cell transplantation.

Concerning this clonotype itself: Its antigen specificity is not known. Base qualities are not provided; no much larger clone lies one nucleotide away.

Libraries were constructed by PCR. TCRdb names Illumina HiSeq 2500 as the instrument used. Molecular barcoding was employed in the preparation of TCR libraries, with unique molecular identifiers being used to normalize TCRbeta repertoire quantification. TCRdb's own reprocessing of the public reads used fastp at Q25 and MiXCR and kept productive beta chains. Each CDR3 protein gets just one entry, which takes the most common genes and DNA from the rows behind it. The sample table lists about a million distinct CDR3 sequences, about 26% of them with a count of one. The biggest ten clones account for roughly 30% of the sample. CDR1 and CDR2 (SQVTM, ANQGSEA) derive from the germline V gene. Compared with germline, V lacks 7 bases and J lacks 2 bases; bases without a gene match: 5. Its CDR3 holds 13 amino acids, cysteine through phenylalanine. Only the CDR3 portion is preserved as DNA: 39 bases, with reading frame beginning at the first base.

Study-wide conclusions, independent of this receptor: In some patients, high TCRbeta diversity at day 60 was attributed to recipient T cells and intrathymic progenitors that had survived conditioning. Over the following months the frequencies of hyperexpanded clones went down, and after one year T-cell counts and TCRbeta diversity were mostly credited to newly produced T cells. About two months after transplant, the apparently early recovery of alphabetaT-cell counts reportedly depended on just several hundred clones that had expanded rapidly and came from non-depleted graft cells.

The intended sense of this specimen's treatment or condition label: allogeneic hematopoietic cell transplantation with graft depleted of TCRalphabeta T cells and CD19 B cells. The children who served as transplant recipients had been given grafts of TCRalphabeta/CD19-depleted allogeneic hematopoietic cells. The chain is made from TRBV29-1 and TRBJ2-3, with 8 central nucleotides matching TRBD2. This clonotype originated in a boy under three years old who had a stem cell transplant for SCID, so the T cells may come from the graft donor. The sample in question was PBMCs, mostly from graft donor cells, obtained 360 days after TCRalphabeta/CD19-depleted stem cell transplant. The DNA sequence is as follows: TGCAGCGCCGAGCGGGGGTTCACAGATACGCAGTATTTT. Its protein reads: CSAERGFTDTQYF.